A single sample is the source of the 23 T cell receptor beta chains below, sequenced in a study of T cell clonality in common variable immunodeficiency. Repertoires were generated with immunoSEQ multiplex PCR, while TCRdb's copy carries only in-frame clones and drops some. The record shows roughly 40,000 clones for this sample, with no singletons present. Sequencing was done on a sample of peripheral blood mononuclear cells. The receptors stem from a person aged 18 to 75 in good health.

At least ten counts were recorded for this clone. The read stops 3 residues short of the end of the CDR3; the missing end is completed from the germline J gene. The chain couples TRBV19 to TRBJ1-1; a possible D gene is TRBD1 (5 bases). CDR1 LNHDA and CDR2 SQIVND come from the germline V gene (reference sequence). The CDR3 has 14 amino acids. V lost 4 bases to trimming and J lost 1 base, with 10 bases between them. CDR3 bases read: TGTGCCAGTAGTACTCGAACAGGGAACACTGAA. Translation: CASSTRTGNTE. The whole CDR3 sequence is CASSTRTGNTEAFF.

This clone was detected ten times or more. The read falls 3 residues short of the CDR3 end, and the missing part is taken from the germline J gene. The V gene is TRBV29-1, the J gene TRBJ1-2, with D tentatively TRBD1 (5 bases). The CDR3 contains 13 residues. Germline V gene lookup returns CDR1 SQVTM and CDR2 ANQGSEA. Between the trimmed V and J ends, which lost 4 bases and 2 bases, there was a span of 11 bases. CDR3 sequence reads: CSVVGRTNYGYTF. Incomplete CDR3 DNA: TGCAGCGTTGTAGGACGGACAAACTATGGC.

This clone was seen many times. The CDR3 extends 3 residues past the end of the read, so its final part is completed from the germline J gene. This chain links TRBV19 with TRBJ2-3; D is ambiguous. This CDR3 region has 12 residues. The germline V gene encodes CDR1 LNHDA and CDR2 SQIVND (reference sequence). Between the trimmed V and J ends, which lost 7 bases and 2 bases, there was a span of 7 bases. The CDR3: CASKSHTDTQYF. The sequenced part of the CDR3 DNA is TGTGCCAGTAAGTCACACACAGATACG. The full variable domain, in which reference TRBV19 and TRBJ2-3 provide the parts outside the CDR3, is DGGITQSPKYLFRKEGQNVTLSCEQNLNHDAMYWYRQDPGQGLRLIYYSQIVNDFQKGDIAEGYSVSREKKESFPLTVTSAQKNPTAFYLCASKSHTDTQYFGPGTRLTVL.

This clone has ten or more counts. From the germline J gene comes the end of the CDR3, since the read stops 3 residues before it. The chain is built from TRBV20-1 and TRBJ2-5; 11 nucleotides align to TRBD2. Trimming took 1 base from V and 5 from J; bases not matched to a gene: 6. The length of the CDR3 is 15 residues. In germline, CDR1 is DFQATT, CDR2 SNEGSKA (reference sequence). CDR3: CSARVGASGRETQYF. The CDR3 DNA, read in part, is TGCAGTGCTAGAGTGGGGGCTAGCGGGAGGGAGACC.

The sample holds many counts of this clone. The CDR3 is cut off 3 residues early in the read; its end comes from the germline J gene. The gene calls are TRBV19 and TRBJ2-5; perhaps TRBD1 as D (6 bases). Trimming stripped 5 bases from V and 4 bases from J, with 17 bases between. The V gene's germline CDR1 is LNHDA and CDR2 SQIVND (reference sequence). The CDR3 is made up of 15 amino acids. The CDR3 loop reads CASSHRTVEGETQYF. The sequenced CDR3 bases are TGTGCCAGTAGTCATCGGACAGTGGAAGGAGAGACC.

This clone was recorded at least ten times. The read is 3 residues too short to cover the CDR3 end, so that end is filled in from the germline J gene. The rearrangement uses TRBV23-1 and TRBJ2-1; 14 bases line up with TRBD2. TRBV23-1 carries the ORF label, with uncertain function. The CDR3 has 16 residues. Unmatched junction bases numbered 7, after V lost 5 bases and J lost 7 bases. The CDR3 DNA, read in part, is TGCGCCAGCAGTTACCGGCGACTAGCGGGAGGGAATGAG. Translation: CASSYRRLAGGNE. The complete CDR3 reads CASSYRRLAGGNEQFF.

This clone came up many times. The read falls 3 residues short of the CDR3 end, and the missing part is taken from the germline J gene. This chain links TRBV12-3 or TRBV12-4 with TRBJ2-3; 13 bases align to TRBD2. This CDR3 is 18 amino acids long. Germline trimming cut 5 bases from V and 2 bases from J; bases unmatched to any gene: 10. This CDR3 is CASSKEGLAGDPTDTQYF. The DNA read from the CDR3 is TGTGCCAGCAGTAAAGAAGGACTAGCGGGAGACCCCACAGATACG.

This clone was seen at least ten times. The CDR3 end is not reached by the read, which stops 3 residues before it; the germline J gene fills it in. The rearrangement uses TRBV6-1 and TRBJ2-7; a possible D gene is TRBD2 (6 bases). Trimming removed 2 bases at V and 4 bases at J, with 12 bases between. The CDR3 runs 14 residues. Germline CDR1 MNHNS, CDR2 SASEGT. CDR3 in amino acids: CASSETGRGYEQYF. The covered CDR3 bases are TGTGCCAGCAGTGAAACTGGGCGGGGTTACGAG.

This clone was picked up many times. The read ends 3 residues early relative to the CDR3; the germline J gene fills the gap. The chain recombines TRBV6-2 or TRBV6-3 with TRBJ1-2, with D tentatively TRBD1 (6 bases). Germline V lookup: CDR1 MNHEY, CDR2 SVGEGT. With 4 bases removed from V and 5 bases from J, the gap between germline ends came to 17 bases. The CDR3 covers 15 residues. The covered CDR3 bases are TGTGCCAGCAGTTTACAGGGCGCGATACCTTATGGC. Protein sequence: CASSLQGAIPYG. The whole CDR3 reads CASSLQGAIPYGYTF.

This clone was counted ten times or more. From the germline J gene comes the end of the CDR3, since the read stops 3 residues before it. The chain recombines TRBV30 with TRBJ2-4; D possibly corresponds to TRBD2 (6 bases). The CDR3 consists of 16 residues. V lost 0 bases to trimming and J lost 1 base, with 13 bases between them. Looked up from germline, CDR1 is GTSNPN and CDR2 is SVGIG (reference sequence). The CDR3 loop reads CAWSVFGGSAKNIQYF. The sequenced CDR3 bases are TGTGCCTGGAGTGTATTTGGGGGGTCTGCCAAAAACATT. The whole variable domain, remainder taken from reference TRBV30 and TRBJ2-4, is SQTIHQWPATLVQPVGSPLSLECTVEGTSNPNLYWYRQAAGRGLQLLFYSVGIGQISSEVPQNLSASRPQDRQFILSSKKLLLSDSGFYLCAWSVFGGSAKNIQYFGAGTRLSVL.

This clone appeared many times. The observed sequence ends 3 residues before the CDR3 terminus, with the missing tail filled in from the germline J gene. The chain links TRBV30 to TRBJ2-2, with TRBD2 matching 11 bases. The V and J ends lost 2 bases and 2 bases, in that order; junction bases with no gene match: 7. Germline V gives CDR1 GTSNPN, CDR2 SVGIG (reference sequence). This CDR3 contains 17 residues. This CDR3 is CAWSLTSGNLNTGELFF. CDR3 DNA (partial): TGTGCCTGGAGTCTGACTAGCGGGAACCTAAACACCGGGGAG.

This clone was seen repeatedly, ten times or more. The observed sequence ends 3 residues before the CDR3 terminus, with the missing tail filled in from the germline J gene. This rearrangement joins TRBV18 to TRBJ2-7; 7 bases line up with TRBD2. The CDR3 consists of 16 residues. CDR1 is KGHSH, CDR2 LQKENI, per germline. Unmatched junction bases numbered 10, after V lost 5 bases and J lost 0 bases. The CDR3 sequence: CASSSLAGASSYEQYF. CDR3 DNA, as far as it was read: TGTGCCAGCTCATCCCTGGCGGGAGCCTCCTCCTACGAG.

This clone showed up many times. The read halts 3 residues ahead of the CDR3 end, with the missing end drawn from the germline J gene. The chain joins TRBV7-8 to TRBJ2-5; TRBD1 agrees at 11 bases. With V trimmed by 2 bases and J by 5 bases, 7 bases remained unmatched. CDR1 is SGHVS, CDR2 FQNEAQ, per germline. This CDR3 region has 16 residues. The CDR3 sequence is CASSLNGQGAWETQYF. The sequenced part of the CDR3 DNA is TGTGCCAGCAGCTTAAATGGACAGGGGGCTTGGGAGACC.

This clone was observed at least ten times. One end of the junction is discordant with germline, which a read error may explain. The read halts 3 residues ahead of the CDR3 end, with the missing end drawn from the germline J gene. V usage is TRBV4-2 and J usage is TRBJ2-2; no firm D call. The V gene's germline CDR1 is LGHNA and CDR2 YNFKEQ. The length of the CDR3 is 14 residues. The DNA read from the CDR3 is TGCGCCAGCAGCCCAGGCCCTAACACCGGGGAG. Translated, it gives CASSPGPNTGE. Given in full, the CDR3 is CASSPGPNTGELFF.

This clone was seen ten or more times. The observed sequence ends 3 residues before the CDR3 terminus, with the missing tail filled in from the germline J gene. The V gene is TRBV5-1, the J gene TRBJ1-1; D possibly corresponds to TRBD1 (5 bases). CDR1 is SGHRS and CDR2 is YFSETQ in the germline V gene. Trimming left V 3 bases short and J 0 bases short, with 12 bases between. The length of the CDR3 is 15 residues. CDR3 DNA, as far as it was read: TGCGCCAGCAGCTCTGGCCAGGGCCTGAACACTGAA. Translating gives CASSSGQGLNTE. The CDR3 reads in full as CASSSGQGLNTEAFF.

In its sample, this clone was seen many times. The read gets to within 3 residues of the CDR3 end, and the germline J gene fills in the rest. This sequence joins TRBV5-6 and TRBJ2-1; 9 positions match TRBD2. CDR3 length equals 15 residues. V was clipped by 4 bases and J by 4 bases; unmatched bases: 6. The germline V gene has CDR1 SGHDT and CDR2 YYEEEE. The CDR3 loop is CASSTPGLAYNEQFF. The DNA read from the CDR3 is TGTGCCAGCAGCACACCGGGACTAGCTTACAATGAG.

Many counts were recorded for this clone. The CDR3 reads CASSYRTASMNTEAFF. The sequenced CDR3 bases are TGTGCCAGCAGCTACCGGACAGCCTCCATGAACACTGAA. The chain couples TRBV7-8 to TRBJ1-1; D perhaps matches TRBD1 (6 bases). With the read ending 3 residues before the CDR3 end, the germline J gene is used to fill in that end. This CDR3 is built from 16 residues. CDR1 is SGHVS, CDR2 FQNEAQ, per germline. Trimming removed 4 bases at V and 0 bases at J, with 15 bases between. Full variable domain (rest looked up from reference TRBV7-8 and TRBJ1-1): GAGVSQSPRYKVAKRGQDVALRCDPISGHVSLFWYQQALGQGPEFLTYFQNEAQLDKSGLPSDRFFAERPEGSVSTLKIQRTQQEDSAVYLCASSYRTASMNTEAFFGQGTRLTVV.

This clone appeared many times. Coverage ceases 3 residues before the CDR3 finishes, and the germline J gene fills in the end. V is TRBV19 and J is TRBJ2-7; D might be TRBD1 (6 bases). V dropped 9 bases and J dropped 4 bases, with 19 bases sitting between them. Germline assignment: CDR1 LNHDA and CDR2 SQIVND (reference sequence). The CDR3 runs 14 residues. The CDR3 sequence is CASSERGKRYEQYF. Incomplete CDR3 DNA: TGTGCCAGCTCTGAGAGGGGGAAGCGGTACGAG.

This clone has more than one count but fewer than ten. Coverage ceases 3 residues before the CDR3 finishes, and the germline J gene fills in the end. The chain joins TRBV2 to TRBJ1-5; 9 bases line up with TRBD1. The V and J ends lost 5 bases and 3 bases, in that order; junction bases with no gene match: 14. CDR3 length equals 18 residues. Germline CDR1 is SNHLY and CDR2 is FYNNEI. CDR3 amino acids: CASSFNGTGSPYNQPQHF. CDR3 bases read: TGTGCCAGCAGTTTTAACGGGACAGGGAGCCCCTACAATCAGCCC. The complete variable domain, with remaining parts taken from reference TRBV2 and TRBJ1-5, reads EPEVTQTPSHQVTQMGQEVILRCVPISNHLYFYWYRQILGQKVEFLVSFYNNEISEKSEIFDDQFSVERPDGSNFTLKIRSTKLEDSAMYFCASSFNGTGSPYNQPQHFGDGTRLSIL.

In its sample, this clone was seen a few times. The read ends 3 residues early relative to the CDR3; the germline J gene fills the gap. J is TRBJ1-5 and V is TRBV5-6; D remains unclear. The CDR3 sequence is 14 residues long. Germline CDR1 is SGHDT and CDR2 is YYEEEE. Between the trimmed V and J ends, which lost 4 bases and 3 bases, there was a span of 11 bases. This CDR3 is CASSAGEFNQPQHF. The CDR3 bases that were read are TGTGCCAGCAGCGCAGGAGAATTCAATCAGCCC.

This clone showed up many times. The read terminates 3 residues ahead of where the CDR3 ends, so the germline J gene completes it. The genes are TRBV2 and TRBJ2-1, with a tentative D call TRBD1 (6 bases). This CDR3 comprises 15 residues. Germline V gives CDR1 SNHLY, CDR2 FYNNEI. V was shortened by 7 bases and J by 7 bases, with 20 bases between the two germline ends. This chain's CDR3 is CASMPDRFSDNEQFF. CDR3 DNA, as far as it was read: TGTGCCAGCATGCCTGACAGGTTTAGCGATAATGAG.

This clone was found many times. Read sequence stops 3 residues before the CDR3 end, and the germline J gene provides the missing end. V gene TRBV30 combines with J gene TRBJ1-6, with TRBD1 identical over 7 bases. This CDR3 has 16 amino acids. From germline, CDR1 is GTSNPN and CDR2 SVGIG (reference sequence). With V trimmed by 5 bases and J by 0 bases, 7 bases remained unmatched. CDR3 sequence: CAWGSGDSSYNSPLHF. The part of the CDR3 DNA that was read is TGTGCCTGGGGCTCAGGGGACAGCTCCTATAATTCACCC.

This clone was seen at least ten times. With the read ending 3 residues before the CDR3 end, the germline J gene is used to fill in that end. V is TRBV29-1 and J is TRBJ1-2, with TRBD1 matching over 9 bases. This CDR3 is built from 13 residues. Germline V gene sequence: CDR1 SQVTM, CDR2 ANQGSEA. The CDR3 region is CSASPGTGNGYTF. The sequenced part of the CDR3 DNA is TGCAGCGCCAGTCCCGGGACAGGGAACGGC.